These T cell receptor beta chains were read from a single sample in a study of T cells after yellow fever vaccination. TCRdb itself ran the 5' RACE reads through MiXCR, one entry per CDR3 protein. The table records 70,000 to 80,000 distinct CDR3 sequences, more than 5.5% of them present only once. Specimen: CD8+ T cells sorted from PBMCs, collected less than 11 days after the first yellow fever vaccination. These TCRs come from a man younger than 30 who received the YFV17D yellow fever vaccine. Both conserved end residues are part of each CDR3. A D gene is named only where the DNA matches it firmly. A row's size may be missing; if present it is once, few, many or a size class.

D gene,clone size,J gene,V gene,CDR3 DNA,CDR3 protein
-,-,TRBJ2-1,TRBV11-1,TGTGCCAGCAGCCAGACGGACAGACCGTACCCCAAATACAATGAGCAGTTCTTC,CASSQTDRPYPKYNEQFF
-,few,TRBJ2-3,TRBV21-1,TGTGCCACCGCCCGGGACAGCCATAAGCGGGGGGGCACAGATACGCAGTATTTT,CATARDSHKRGGTDTQYF
-,many,TRBJ1-2,TRBV28,TGTGCCAGCAGCCATGGCCAGGGCAACTATGGCTACACCTTC,CASSHGQGNYGYTF
TRBD1,many,TRBJ2-3,TRBV5-6,TGTGCCAGCAGCCTTACGGGACAGGGGGCCAAAAGCTCTACAGATACGCAGTATTTT,CASSLTGQGAKSSTDTQYF
-,many,TRBJ1-1,TRBV2,TGTGCCAGCAGCTCAGCCTCGGGGAACACTGAAGCTTTCTTT,CASSSASGNTEAFF
-,many,TRBJ2-6,TRBV12-3/TRBV12-4,TGTGCCAGCAGCCCCTCCACAGGGTCCGGGGCCAACGTCCTGACTTTC,CASSPSTGSGANVLTF
TRBD2,-,TRBJ2-3,TRBV28,TGTGCCAGCAGTTTACCTCTGCGGGGGGGCCGTGATACGCAGTATTTT,CASSLPLRGGRDTQYF
-,few,TRBJ2-3,TRBV3-1,TGTGCCAGCCGACCACAGGGTTTGACAGATACGCAGTATTTT,CASRPQGLTDTQYF
-,-,TRBJ2-6,TRBV3-1,TGTGCCAGCACCCAACAGGTAACTGGGGCAAACGTCCTGACTTTC,CASTQQVTGANVLTF
TRBD1,-,TRBJ1-3,TRBV4-1,TGCGCCAGCAGCCAATTGACAGGGCGAGGAAACACCATATATTTT,CASSQLTGRGNTIYF
-,many,TRBJ2-6,TRBV9,TGTGCCAGCAGCGTAGGGAGCACAGGGTCTGGGGCCAACGTCCTGACTTTC,CASSVGSTGSGANVLTF
-,many,TRBJ1-1,TRBV20-1,TGCGTGGGGGGGCATGTCGAAGCTTTCTTT,CVGGHVEAFF
TRBD2,many,TRBJ2-1,TRBV12-3/TRBV12-4,TGTGCCAGCAGTCCGCTGACTAGCGGGGGGATCTACAATGAGCAGTTCTTC,CASSPLTSGGIYNEQFF
-,many,TRBJ1-1,TRBV6-2/TRBV6-3,TGTGCCAGCCAAGTTAGGGGGTCCTGGGAAGATAGGGCTGAAGCTTTCTTT,CASQVRGSWEDRAEAFF
TRBD1,-,TRBJ1-1,TRBV5-1,TGCGCCAGCAGCTTGAAAGTAGGACAGGGGAACACTGAAGCTTTCTTT,CASSLKVGQGNTEAFF
-,few,TRBJ2-3,TRBV4-3,TGCGCCAGCAGCCAAGATCCGCCTCCAGCTCCCACAGATACGCAGTATTTT,CASSQDPPPAPTDTQYF
-,many,TRBJ1-1,TRBV7-9,TGTGCCAGCAGCTTAGGGTATACGGATGAAGCTTTCTTT,CASSLGYTDEAFF
-,-,TRBJ1-1,TRBV10-2,TGCGCCAGCAGGGACCTCCCAGGGGCTTTCTTT,CASRDLPGAFF
TRBD1,many,TRBJ2-2,TRBV6-1,TGTGCCAGCAGGCAACCGGGACAGGATTACACCGGGGAGCTGTTTTTT,CASRQPGQDYTGELFF
-,few,TRBJ2-7,TRBV5-8,TGTGCCAGCAGCTCGGGCAGATTCTCCTACGAGCAGTACTTC,CASSSGRFSYEQYF
-,few,TRBJ2-5,TRBV7-9,TGTGCCAGCAGCTCAGGCTCCCGAGAGACCCAGTACTTC,CASSSGSRETQYF
-,few,TRBJ2-2,TRBV7-3,TGTGCCAGCAGCTTATCGGGGGGCGAGGACACCGGGGAGCTGTTTTTT,CASSLSGGEDTGELFF
TRBD1,few,TRBJ2-5,TRBV4-1,TGCGCCAGCAGCCAAGCCAGGACAGGGGTTGTGGAGACCCAGTACTTC,CASSQARTGVVETQYF
-,many,TRBJ2-7,TRBV4-1,TGCGCCAGCAGCCAAGAGAACGCAGAGTCCTACGAGCAGTACTTC,CASSQENAESYEQYF